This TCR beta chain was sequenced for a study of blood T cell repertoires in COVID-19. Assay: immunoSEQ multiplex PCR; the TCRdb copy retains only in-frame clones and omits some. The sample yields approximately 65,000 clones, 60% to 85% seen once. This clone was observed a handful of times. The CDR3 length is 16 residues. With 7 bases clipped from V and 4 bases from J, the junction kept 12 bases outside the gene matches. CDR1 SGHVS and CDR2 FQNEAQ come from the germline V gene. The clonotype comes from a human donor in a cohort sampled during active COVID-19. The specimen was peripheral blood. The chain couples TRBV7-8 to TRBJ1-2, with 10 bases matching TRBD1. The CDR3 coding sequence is TGTGCCAGCACCCCAGGGGGGACAGGGGCTTTCTATGGCTACACCTTC. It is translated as CASTPGGTGAFYGYTF.